Presented here are 14 T cell receptor beta chains from one specimen sequenced in a study of cytomegalovirus exposure and HLA in healthy donors. The PCR was carried out with 60 Vbeta primers and 13 Jbeta primers. Sequenced by immunoSEQ multiplex PCR; TCRdb stores in-frame clones only, minus some. Here the sample spans 150,000 to 200,000 clones, 77% being singletons. The sample taken for sequencing was PBMCs. These receptor sequences come from a woman aged 40 to 55 in good health and CMV-seropositive.

V is TRBV6-8 and J is TRBJ1-1, with 10 bases fitting TRBD1. V shed 2 bases, J shed 3 bases, and the junction held 3 bases outside the gene matches. CDR3 length equals 15 residues. Germline-derived CDR1 and CDR2 are MNHGY and SAAAGT. The CDR3 reads CASSYPGTGDTEAFF. CDR3 nucleotide sequence: TGTGCCAGCAGTTACCCTGGGACAGGGGACACTGAAGCTTTCTTT.

This sequence joins TRBV14 and TRBJ2-2, with D perhaps TRBD2 (6 bases). This CDR3 is built from 15 residues. Germline-derived CDR1 and CDR2 are SGHDN and FVKESK. Trimming removed 5 bases from V and 5 bases from J, with 15 bases in between. The DNA of the CDR3 is TGTGCCAGCAGCGACCCGGGACGGGGGACCGGGGAGCTGTTTTTT. It encodes CASSDPGRGTGELFF.

The V call is TRBV14, the J call TRBJ1-2, with 9 nucleotides matching TRBD1. The CDR3 runs 14 residues. Germline V gives CDR1 SGHDN, CDR2 FVKESK. V trimming: 4 bases; J trimming: 6 bases; junction bases outside the gene matches: 6. The DNA for the CDR3 is TGTGCCAGCAGCCGAGCCGGGACAGGGAATGGCTACACCTTC. Amino acid sequence: CASSRAGTGNGYTF.

As DNA, the CDR3 is TGCGCCAGCAGCCAAGATAGGACAGGGGTCTCAAATGAGCAGTTCTTC. Translation gives CASSQDRTGVSNEQFF. The chain combines TRBV4-1 with TRBJ2-1; 9 bases match TRBD1. V shed 0 bases and J 7 bases; nucleotides not matched to a gene: 7. This CDR3 comprises 16 residues. The germline V gene has CDR1 MGHRA and CDR2 YSYEKL.

The genes are TRBV5-1 and TRBJ2-2; TRBD2 matches at 10 bases. After removal of 2 bases from V and 6 bases from J, the junction contained 7 bases not matched to a gene. This CDR3 contains 16 residues. CDR1 is SGHRS and CDR2 is YFSETQ in the germline V gene. CDR3 DNA sequence: TGCGCCAGCAGCTTCACCAGCGGGAGGGCATCCGGGGAGCTGTTTTTT. Translated, it gives CASSFTSGRASGELFF.

As DNA, the CDR3 is TGTGCCAGCAGTGGTTTGAACGGGGCAACTAATGAAAAACTGTTTTTT. Its translation: CASSGLNGATNEKLFF. This chain links TRBV6-1 with TRBJ1-4; D gene uncertain. The germline V gene has CDR1 MNHNS and CDR2 SASEGT. Trimming pared 4 bases from V and 0 bases from J, leaving 12 bases between. The CDR3 is made up of 16 amino acids.

The chain couples TRBV5-1 to TRBJ1-1, with D possibly TRBD1 on 5 matching bases. Between the trimmed V and J ends, which lost 3 bases and 1 base, there was a span of 7 bases. Looked up from germline, CDR1 is SGHRS and CDR2 is YFSETQ. The CDR3 runs 13 residues. CDR3 sequence (DNA): TGCGCCAGCAGCTCAACAGGGAACACTGAAGCTTTCTTT. Residues: CASSSTGNTEAFF.

The V call is TRBV2, the J call TRBJ2-7; 10 nucleotides line up with TRBD2. CDR3 length: 22 amino acids. In germline, CDR1 is SNHLY, CDR2 FYNNEI. The trim removed 7 bases at V and 1 base at J, leaving 28 bases unmatched. CDR3 protein: CASKTPDRTASIAGGSSYEQYF. CDR3 in DNA: TGTGCCAGCAAGACCCCCGACAGGACCGCGTCCATAGCGGGAGGTTCGTCCTACGAGCAGTACTTC.

As to this clone: One end of the junction fails to match germline, which may point to a read error. V is TRBV12-5 and J is TRBJ2-1, with a weak D call TRBD1 (6 bases). The CDR3 is made up of 17 amino acids. Germline V gene data show CDR1 as LGHNT and CDR2 as FRNRAP. The CDR3 is CASGLVYLGASNNEQFF. DNA for the CDR3: TGTGCTAGTGGTTTGGTTTATCTGGGGGCCTCCAACAATGAGCAGTTCTTC.

The V gene is TRBV18, the J gene TRBJ2-5; possible D gene TRBD1, 6 bases. The germline V and J ends were trimmed by 6 bases and 2 bases, with 13 bases remaining between them. Germline values: CDR1 KGHSH, CDR2 LQKENI. The CDR3 runs 14 residues. This CDR3 is CASSGPGQQETQYF. The CDR3 DNA reads as TGTGCCAGCTCGGGCCCTGGACAGCAAGAGACCCAGTACTTC.

The J gene is TRBJ1-1, the V gene TRBV28; tentative D call: TRBD1 (5 bases). Between the trimmed V and J ends, which lost 8 bases and 0 bases, there was a span of 16 bases. Germline V CDR1 and CDR2: MDHEN, SYDVKM. This CDR3 is built from 15 residues. CDR3 protein: CASPPSGRVNTEAFF. CDR3 DNA: TGTGCCAGCCCCCCTTCAGGCAGGGTGAACACTGAAGCTTTCTTT.

V is TRBV7-2 and J is TRBJ1-1, with D possibly being TRBD1 (6 bases). V lost 4 bases and J 4 bases, leaving 13 bases between the germline ends. Germline assignment: CDR1 SGHTA and CDR2 FQGNSA. The CDR3 covers 14 residues. Here the CDR3 reads CASSSQGLGTEAFF. The DNA for the CDR3 is TGTGCCAGCAGCTCACAGGGTCTAGGCACTGAAGCTTTCTTT.

V gene TRBV30 combines with J gene TRBJ2-2, with no clear D. In germline, CDR1 is GTSNPN, CDR2 SVGIG (reference sequence). Trimming left V 3 bases short and J 2 bases short, with 4 bases between. CDR3 length: 12 residues. Here the CDR3 DNA reads TGTGCCTGGAGCTTTAACACCGGGGAGCTGTTTTTT. Translated: CAWSFNTGELFF.

The gene calls are TRBV18 and TRBJ1-1; D unresolved. Germline V gene lookup returns CDR1 KGHSH and CDR2 LQKENI. Trimming removed 6 bases from V and 7 bases from J, with 9 bases in between. The CDR3 length is 11 residues. CDR3 DNA sequence: TGTGCCAGCTCTCCCGACATTGAAGCTTTCTTT. Protein product: CASSPDIEAFF. The full variable domain, its missing parts supplied by reference TRBV18 and TRBJ1-1, is NAGVMQNPRHLVRRRGQEARLRCSPMKGHSHVYWYRQLPEEGLKFMVYLQKENIIDESGMPKERFSAEFPKEGPSILRIQQVVRGDSAAYFCASSPDIEAFFGQGTRLTVV.